This T cell receptor (beta chain) derives from a study of blood T cell repertoires in COVID-19. This clone has only a few counts. Sequenced by immunoSEQ multiplex PCR; TCRdb stores in-frame clones only, minus some. The sample carries 70,000 or so clones, approximately 80% recorded once. The Seattle patients joined while their infection was active and were tracked longitudinally afterward. V dropped 0 bases and J dropped 8; count of bases not matched to a gene: 7. The CDR3 contains 15 residues. Germline values: CDR1 SEHNR, CDR2 FQNEAQ (reference sequence). The receptor was isolated from a man aged 55 to 70 with COVID-19, enrolled during active disease. The chain combines TRBV7-9 with TRBJ2-1, with 7 bases lining up with TRBD2. Source material: peripheral blood. CDR3 bases: TGTGCCAGCAGCTTAGCGCGGCGGGAGATGGATGAGCAGTTCTTC. Its protein product is CASSLARREMDEQFF.